The 13 T cell receptor beta chains given below trace back to one sample, sequenced in a study of blood T cell repertoires in COVID-19. Assay: immunoSEQ multiplex PCR; the TCRdb copy retains only in-frame clones and omits some. Found here are a few hundred thousand clones, 65% to 85% of them singletons; the top ten hold about 3.2%. Input material: PBMCs or T cells enriched from blood (not recorded which). These receptors were taken from a woman aged 55-69 years who had recovered from COVID-19.

V gene TRBV10-3 combines with J gene TRBJ1-1; 9 positions agree with TRBD1. The germline V gene has CDR1 ENHRY and CDR2 SYGVKD. CDR3 length: 15 amino acids. V shed 8 bases and J 5 bases; nucleotides not matched to a gene: 12. The chain's CDR3 is CAIRSGTGKGTEAFF. The DNA of the CDR3 is TGTGCCATCCGATCCGGGACAGGGAAAGGGACTGAAGCTTTCTTT.

This clone was seen once. The rearrangement links TRBV19 to TRBJ1-4; 8 positions match TRBD1. Unmatched junction bases numbered 8, after V lost 7 bases and J lost 7 bases. CDR1 is LNHDA and CDR2 is SQIVND in the germline V gene (reference sequence). The CDR3 covers 14 residues. The CDR3 DNA sequence: TGTGCCAGTACGCTCGGACAGGGTGGTGAAAAACTGTTTTTT. Translating gives CASTLGQGGEKLFF.

The chain combines TRBV4-2 with TRBJ1-1; D remains unclear. Germline V gene lookup returns CDR1 LGHNA and CDR2 YNFKEQ. Deletions cut 0 bases from V and 2 bases from J, with 10 bases between. The CDR3 is 15 residues long. The CDR3 nucleotides are TGTGCCAGCAGCCAAGATACTCACAGTAACACTGAAGCTTTCTTT. Translating it yields CASSQDTHSNTEAFF.

This sequence joins TRBV7-2 and TRBJ1-2; D may be TRBD1 (6 bases). V lost 2 bases, J lost 4 bases, and 20 bases lay in between. Germline lookup yields CDR1 SGHTA and CDR2 FQGNSA. The CDR3 has 17 amino acids. The CDR3 region has the DNA TGTGCCAGCAGCTTAATTCCTCGTGGACAGCGGTTCTATGGCTACACCTTC. Translation gives CASSLIPRGQRFYGYTF.

The chain employs TRBV5-1 and TRBJ1-2; no clear D gene. Between the trimmed V and J ends, which lost 1 base and 4 bases, there was a span of 11 bases. This CDR3 contains 14 residues. Germline lookup yields CDR1 SGHRS and CDR2 YFSETQ. CDR3 bases: TGCGCCAGCAGCTTGTCGGCAGGTACCTATGGCTACACCTTC. This translates into CASSLSAGTYGYTF.

The V and J genes are TRBV2 and TRBJ1-6; 9 positions match TRBD1. Per the germline V gene, CDR1 is SNHLY and CDR2 is FYNNEI. The CDR3 runs to 14 residues. The V and J ends lost 6 bases and 8 bases, in that order; junction bases with no gene match: 5. The CDR3 spells CASRSGTGHSPLHF. In DNA, the CDR3 is TGTGCCAGCAGGTCCGGGACAGGGCATTCACCCCTCCACTTT.

The chain carries TRBV27 and TRBJ1-6; TRBD1 agrees at 7 bases. Germline lookup yields CDR1 MNHEY and CDR2 SMNVEV (reference sequence). The CDR3 is 17 residues long. The V and J ends lost 6 bases and 0 bases, in that order; junction bases with no gene match: 8. The CDR3 loop is CASSLGQLSSYNSPLHF. The CDR3 DNA is TGTGCCAGCAGCCTGGGACAGTTGAGCTCCTATAATTCACCCCTCCACTTT.

The gene calls are TRBV14 and TRBJ1-4, with 8 bases lining up with TRBD1. In germline, CDR1 is SGHDN, CDR2 FVKESK. The CDR3 loop spans 15 amino acids. V lost 3 bases and J lost 5; bases outside the gene matches: 5. CDR3 DNA: TGTGCCAGCAGCCACGCGGACAGGGAAAATGAAAAACTGTTTTTT. This gives the protein CASSHADRENEKLFF.

As DNA, the CDR3 is TGCGCCAGCAGCTCGAGCGACAGGGGGAATGAAGCTTTCTTT. Translated, it gives CASSSSDRGNEAFF. The chain links TRBV5-1 to TRBJ1-1; 9 nucleotides match TRBD1. CDR1 and CDR2 from the germline V gene are SGHRS and YFSETQ. The V segment lost 3 bases and the J segment 7 bases; nucleotides outside the gene matches: 7. The CDR3 length is 14 residues.

The V call is TRBV2, the J call TRBJ2-5; TRBD1 might be the D (6 bases). This CDR3 is 13 amino acids long. Germline CDR1 SNHLY, CDR2 FYNNEI. Trimming took 7 bases from V and 2 from J, leaving 11 bases between them. CDR3: CASNSQGQETQYF. CDR3 in DNA: TGTGCCAGCAACTCACAGGGTCAAGAGACCCAGTACTTC.

V usage is TRBV19 and J usage is TRBJ2-7; D perhaps matches TRBD2 (5 bases). The germline V and J ends were trimmed by 5 bases and 2 bases, with 16 bases remaining between them. Germline values: CDR1 LNHDA, CDR2 SQIVND (reference sequence). CDR3 length: 15 amino acids. In nucleotides, the CDR3 is TGTGCCAGTAGTCTACGAGGAAGGGAGACCTACGAGCAGTACTTC. Its translation is CASSLRGRETYEQYF.

V gene TRBV2 combines with J gene TRBJ2-2; no clear D gene. Trimming took 11 bases from V and 2 from J, leaving 12 bases between them. The CDR3 sequence is 13 residues long. The germline gives CDR1 SNHLY, CDR2 FYNNEI. DNA for the CDR3: TGTGCCTCAACGGCGGATAACACCGGGGAGCTGTTTTTT. Translating gives CASTADNTGELFF.

Many counts were recorded for this clone. This chain uses TRBV5-4 with TRBJ2-2; TRBD2 matches at 15 bases. With 5 bases clipped from V and 2 bases from J, the junction kept 4 bases outside the gene matches. The CDR3 is 17 residues long. Germline CDR1 reads SGHNT; CDR2 reads YYREEE (reference sequence). As DNA, the CDR3 is TGTGCCAGCAGACAGGGACTAGCGGGGGGTAACACCGGGGAGCTGTTTTTT. It encodes CASRQGLAGGNTGELFF.